A single sample is the source of the 3 T cell receptor beta chains below, sequenced in a study of blood T cell repertoires in COVID-19. The protocol was immunoSEQ multiplex PCR, while the TCRdb copy is restricted to in-frame clones and leaves out a portion. The data show 250,000 to 350,000 clones, with around 85% seen just once and approximately 4.2% held by the top ten. Source material: PBMCs or T cells enriched from blood (not recorded which). The receptors derive from a woman aged 25 to 39 who had recovered from COVID-19.

V gene TRBV4-1 combines with J gene TRBJ1-5; 7 nucleotides agree with TRBD1. Germline V gene sequence: CDR1 MGHRA, CDR2 YSYEKL. The CDR3 sequence is 15 residues long. J gave up 3 bases and V 3 bases, and 5 bases lay outside the gene matches. The CDR3 DNA sequence: TGCGCCAGCAGCCAGCCTGACAGGGACAATCAGCCCCAGCATTTT. Translated, it gives CASSQPDRDNQPQHF.

The chain is built from TRBV5-1 and TRBJ1-1, with D possibly TRBD1 on 5 matching bases. The germline V and J ends were trimmed by 0 bases and 1 base, with 10 bases remaining between them. The CDR3 spans 15 residues. Looked up from germline, CDR1 is SGHRS and CDR2 is YFSETQ. The CDR3 reads CASSLGTGWNTEAFF. The CDR3 DNA sequence: TGCGCCAGCAGCTTGGGAACAGGTTGGAACACTGAAGCTTTCTTT.

The V gene is TRBV4-2, the J gene TRBJ1-5; 7 bases map to TRBD1. The V segment lost 1 base and the J segment 7 bases; nucleotides outside the gene matches: 10. The length of the CDR3 is 16 residues. Germline CDR1 LGHNA, CDR2 YNFKEQ. The CDR3 is CASSQGPAGGEQPQHF. For the CDR3, the DNA is TGTGCCAGCAGCCAAGGTCCCGCAGGGGGAGAGCAGCCCCAGCATTTT.